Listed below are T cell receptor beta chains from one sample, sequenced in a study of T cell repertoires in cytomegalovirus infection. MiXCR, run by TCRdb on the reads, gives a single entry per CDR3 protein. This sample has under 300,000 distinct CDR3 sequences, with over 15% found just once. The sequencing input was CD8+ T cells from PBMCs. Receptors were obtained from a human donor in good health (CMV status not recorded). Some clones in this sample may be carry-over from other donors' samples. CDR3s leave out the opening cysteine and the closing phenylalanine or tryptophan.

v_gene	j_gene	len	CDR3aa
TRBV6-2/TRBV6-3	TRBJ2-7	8	ASKGSEQY
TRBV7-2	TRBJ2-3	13	ASSPTSGGGDTQY
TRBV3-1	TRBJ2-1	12	ASSQESGYGEQF
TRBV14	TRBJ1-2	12	ASSQAGQIYGYT
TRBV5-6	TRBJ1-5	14	ASSRALESLWGPQH
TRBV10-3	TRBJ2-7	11	AISAGSSYEQY
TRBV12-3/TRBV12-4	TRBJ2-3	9	ASSLGNTQY
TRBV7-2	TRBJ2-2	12	ASSFTGIDGELF
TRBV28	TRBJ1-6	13	ASSSGTAHNSPLH
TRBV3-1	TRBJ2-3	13	ASSQEAFSTDTQY
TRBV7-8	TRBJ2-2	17	ASAGTTGTSDLNTGELF
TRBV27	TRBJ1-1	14	ASSSVLRDSDTEAF
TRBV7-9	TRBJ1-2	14	ASTDSTALEIEGYT
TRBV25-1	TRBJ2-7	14	ASSEWGSGGSGEQY
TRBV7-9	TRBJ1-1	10	ASREMNTEAF
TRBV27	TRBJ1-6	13	ASSYGQGPNSPLH
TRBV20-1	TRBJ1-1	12	SARSGLANTEAF
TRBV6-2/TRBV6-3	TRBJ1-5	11	ASSYGVYQPQH
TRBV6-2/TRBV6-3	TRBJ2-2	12	ASSPRLYIGELF
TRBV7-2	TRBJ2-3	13	ASSLAGQDTDTQY
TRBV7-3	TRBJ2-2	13	ASSQGPGGTGELF
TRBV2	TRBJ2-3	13	ASSEGETSTDTQY
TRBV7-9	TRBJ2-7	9	ASSLYYEQY
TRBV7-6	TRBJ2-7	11	ASSAEVSYEQY
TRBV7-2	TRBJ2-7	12	ASSPSVIRDEQY
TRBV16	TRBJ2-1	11	ASGTGLGNEQF
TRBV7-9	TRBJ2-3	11	AAQRGPADTQY
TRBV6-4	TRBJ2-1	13	ASSDSPGGYFEQF
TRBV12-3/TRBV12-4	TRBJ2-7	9	ASSTGTVLD
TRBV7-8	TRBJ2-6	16	ASSLVIGGTSGANVLT
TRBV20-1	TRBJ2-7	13	SARGRTLISYEQY
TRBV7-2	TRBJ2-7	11	ASSLFVATEQY
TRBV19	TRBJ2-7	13	ASSILMGSSYEQY
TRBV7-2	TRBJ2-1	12	ASSPYGSDNEQF
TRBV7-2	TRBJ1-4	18	ASSLSHLWDSDSTNEKLF
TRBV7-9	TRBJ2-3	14	ASSSSARGTTDTQY
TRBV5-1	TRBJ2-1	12	ASSSSGGYNEQF